This entry lists 17 T cell receptor beta chains sequenced from one sample in a study of monozygotic twins with inflammatory bowel disease. From the 5' RACE reads, TCRdb lists one entry per CDR3 protein and no DNA. Its table lists roughly 160,000 distinct CDR3 sequences. The sequencing input was blood. All receptors derive from a human donor with ulcerative colitis or Crohn's disease, or a healthy co-twin of an affected twin (not recorded which).

The chain employs TRBV6-1 and TRBJ2-3; TCRdb names TRBD1, which stays unverified in the absence of DNA. The CDR3 sequence is 14 residues long. Germline-derived CDR1 and CDR2 are MNHNS and SASEGT. The CDR3 loop is CASSEGSRVDTQYF.

The chain couples TRBV20-1 to TRBJ2-7; TCRdb's D gene call, TRBD2, goes unchecked for lack of DNA. The germline V gene has CDR1 DFQATT and CDR2 SNEGSKA (reference sequence). The CDR3 is 13 amino acids. CDR3 sequence reads: CSARVSGEGEQYF.

The chain carries TRBV5-1 and TRBJ2-7; TCRdb lists TRBD1, though no DNA is available to test this call. The CDR3 spans 16 residues. Germline V gene data show CDR1 as SGHRS and CDR2 as YFSETQ. The CDR3 is CASSMDPGTPQHEQYF.

The J gene is TRBJ2-7, the V gene TRBV7-8; TCRdb calls TRBD2, which cannot be checked without DNA. The CDR3 loop spans 15 amino acids. CDR1 is SGHVS, CDR2 FQNEAQ, per germline. CDR3: CASSLDPAVSYEQYF.

The chain is built from TRBV6-1 and TRBJ2-7; the TRBD1 assignment by TCRdb is unverifiable without DNA. The CDR3 sequence is 14 residues long. CDR1 and CDR2 (germline): MNHNS, SASEGT. The CDR3 reads CASSGPGGTYEQYF.

The chain has TRBV24-1 and TRBJ2-1; no DNA is available, so the TRBD1 call from TCRdb remains unchecked. CDR1 is KGHDR, CDR2 SFDVKD, per germline. There are 13 residues in the CDR3. CDR3 region: CATRGTGSNEQFF.

The CDR3 protein is CASSFAEGYNEQFF. V usage is TRBV5-4 and J usage is TRBJ2-1; absent DNA, TCRdb's TRBD2 call cannot be checked. Germline V gene lookup returns CDR1 SGHNT and CDR2 YYREEE (reference sequence). This CDR3 has 14 residues.

The chain combines TRBV7-3 with TRBJ2-2. CDR1 and CDR2 from the germline V gene are SGHTA and FQGTGA. The CDR3 is made up of 14 amino acids. CDR3: CASSYLLGAGELFF.

This chain connects TRBV9 to TRBJ2-3; without DNA, the TCRdb call of TRBD1 cannot be checked. The CDR3 is 13 residues long. Germline V lookup: CDR1 SGDLS, CDR2 YYNGEE. The CDR3 here is CASSVGGPDTQYF.

V gene TRBV12-3 or TRBV12-4 combines with J gene TRBJ1-6. The CDR3 totals 13 residues. CDR3 region: CASSGTVNSPLHF.

Here the CDR3 reads CSARVLGDGGELFF. The chain couples TRBV20-1 to TRBJ2-2. Germline CDR1 is DFQATT and CDR2 is SNEGSKA (reference sequence). This CDR3 contains 14 residues.

The chain joins TRBV7-9 to TRBJ1-1; TCRdb indicates TRBD1, and absent DNA this call remains unverified. Per the germline V gene, CDR1 is SEHNR and CDR2 is FQNEAQ (reference sequence). The CDR3 spans 15 residues. CDR3 loop: CASSLWTGKLTEAFF.

The chain uses TRBV11-2 and TRBJ1-1; the D call of TRBD1 rests on TCRdb alone, since no DNA is present to check it. CDR3 length equals 15 residues. In germline, CDR1 is SGHAT, CDR2 FQNNGV. CDR3 amino acids: CASSFQGGANTEAFF.

The chain links TRBV7-9 to TRBJ2-1; TCRdb outputs TRBD1, but without DNA this stays unchecked. CDR1 SEHNR and CDR2 FQNEAQ come from the germline V gene (reference sequence). CDR3 length: 15 amino acids. The CDR3 protein is CASSLVHGGYNEQFF. The full variable domain, its missing parts supplied by reference TRBV7-9 and TRBJ2-1, is DTGVSQNPRHKITKRGQNVTFRCDPISEHNRLYWYRQTLGQGPEFLTYFQNEAQLEKSRLLSDRFSAERPKGSFSTLEIQRTEQGDSAMYLCASSLVHGGYNEQFFGPGTRLTVL.

The chain links TRBV15 to TRBJ1-5; there is no DNA to check the TCRdb D call of TRBD1. The CDR3 contains 13 residues. Germline V gene sequence: CDR1 LNHNV, CDR2 YYDKDF (reference sequence). The CDR3 reads CATSFGGHQPQHF.

The chain carries TRBV5-4 and TRBJ2-5. The CDR3 consists of 14 residues. Germline V gene data show CDR1 as SGHNT and CDR2 as YYREEE (reference sequence). The CDR3 region is CASSWSNAEETQYF.

The chain employs TRBV5-1 and TRBJ2-3; as DNA is missing, the TRBD2 call by TCRdb cannot be tested. The CDR3 is 16 residues long. The germline CDR1 and CDR2 sequences are SGHRS and YFSETQ. The CDR3 sequence is CASSRMTSGSTDTQYF.